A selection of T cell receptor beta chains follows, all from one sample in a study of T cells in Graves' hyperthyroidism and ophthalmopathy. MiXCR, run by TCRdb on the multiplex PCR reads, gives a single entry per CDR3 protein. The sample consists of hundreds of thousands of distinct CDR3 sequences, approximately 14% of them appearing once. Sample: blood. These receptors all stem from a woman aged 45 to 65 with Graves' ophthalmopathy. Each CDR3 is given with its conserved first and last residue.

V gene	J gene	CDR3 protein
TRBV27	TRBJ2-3	CASSWDPPGPTDTQYF
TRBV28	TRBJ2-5	CASSIAGGAETQYF
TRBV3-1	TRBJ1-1	CASSRRSLPEAFF
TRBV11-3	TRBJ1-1	CASRPRNTEAFF
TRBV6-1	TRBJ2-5	CASRGTVPGETQYF
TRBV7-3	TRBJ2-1	CASSLIVTSGGYNEQFF
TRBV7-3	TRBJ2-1	CASSPAQREGLNEQFF
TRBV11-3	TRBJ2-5	CASSARHLQETQYF
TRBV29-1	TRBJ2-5	CSVDRGLQETQYF
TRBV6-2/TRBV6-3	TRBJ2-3	CASVAGGEDTQYF
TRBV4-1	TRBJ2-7	CASSQGTGGWYEQYF
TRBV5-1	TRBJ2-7	CASSLKGPAYEQYF
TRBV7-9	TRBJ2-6	CASSSTSNRQGYGANVLTF
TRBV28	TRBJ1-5	CASSPGTFYSNQPQHF
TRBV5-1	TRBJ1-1	CASSLQARDEAFF
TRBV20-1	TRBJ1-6	CSARDAGTNSPLHF
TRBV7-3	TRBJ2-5	CASSLFPGVGSEETQYF
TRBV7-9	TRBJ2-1	CASRALASTYNEQFF
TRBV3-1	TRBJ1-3	CASSQLAALNTIYF
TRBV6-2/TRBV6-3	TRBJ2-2	CASSLTTGELFF
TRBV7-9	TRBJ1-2	CASSLVGTGGHGYTF
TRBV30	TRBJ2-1	CAWSLLAGTYNEQFF
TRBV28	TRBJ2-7	CASTSGGESSYEQYF
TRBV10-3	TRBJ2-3	CAINTGLPADTQYF
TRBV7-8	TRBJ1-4	CASSFLGGATNEKLFF
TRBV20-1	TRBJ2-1	CGTLAGIYNEQFF
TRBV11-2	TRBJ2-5	CASSFVLQETQYF
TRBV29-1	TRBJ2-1	CSANGGTGYNEQFF
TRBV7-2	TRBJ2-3	CASTPTSGNTDTQYF
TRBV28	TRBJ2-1	CASSLREVPYNEQFF